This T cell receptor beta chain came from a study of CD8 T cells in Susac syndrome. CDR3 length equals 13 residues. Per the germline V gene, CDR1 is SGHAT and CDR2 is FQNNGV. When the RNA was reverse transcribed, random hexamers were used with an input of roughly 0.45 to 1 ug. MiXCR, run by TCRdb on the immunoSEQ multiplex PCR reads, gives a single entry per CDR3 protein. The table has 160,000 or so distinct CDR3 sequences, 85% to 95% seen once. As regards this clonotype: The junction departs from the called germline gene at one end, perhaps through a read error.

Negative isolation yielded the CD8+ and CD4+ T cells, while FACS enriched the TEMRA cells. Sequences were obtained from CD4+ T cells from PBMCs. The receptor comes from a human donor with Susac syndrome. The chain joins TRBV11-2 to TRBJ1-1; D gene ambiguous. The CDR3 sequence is CASTLGRVAVAFF. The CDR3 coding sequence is TGTGCCAGCACCTTAGGCCGGGTCGCAGTTGCTTTCTTT. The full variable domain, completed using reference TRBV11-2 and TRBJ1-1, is EAGVAQSPRYKIIEKRQSVAFWCNPISGHATLYWYQQILGQGPKLLIQFQNNGVVDDSQLPKDRFSAERLKGVDSTLKIQPAKLEDSAVYLCASTLGRVAVAFFGQGTRLTVV.